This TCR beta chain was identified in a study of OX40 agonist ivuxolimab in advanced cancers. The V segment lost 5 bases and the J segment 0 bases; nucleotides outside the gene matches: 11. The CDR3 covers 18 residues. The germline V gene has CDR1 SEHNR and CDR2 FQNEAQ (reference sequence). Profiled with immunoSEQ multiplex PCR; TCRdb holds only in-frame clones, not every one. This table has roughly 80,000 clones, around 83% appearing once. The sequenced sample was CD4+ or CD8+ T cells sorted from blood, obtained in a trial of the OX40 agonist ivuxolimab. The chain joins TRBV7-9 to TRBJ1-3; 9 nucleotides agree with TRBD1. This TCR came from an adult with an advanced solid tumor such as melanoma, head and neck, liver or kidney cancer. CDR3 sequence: CASSPGTGPFDSGNTIYF. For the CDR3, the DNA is TGTGCCAGCAGCCCCGGGACAGGGCCCTTTGACTCTGGAAACACCATATATTTT.